This passage covers 30 T cell receptor beta chains from one sample sequenced in a study of identical twins. TCRdb reprocessed the 5' RACE reads via MiXCR and lists one record per CDR3 protein. This sample has 120,000 to 150,000 distinct CDR3 sequences, with roughly 3.5% found just once. Sequencing was carried out using memory T cells sorted from blood. These receptors all come from a man between 18 and 35 years old in good health.

The table lists this clonotype with many counts. The rearrangement joins TRBV7-2 to TRBJ2-1, with a tentative D call TRBD2 (6 bases). The V end lost 5 bases, the J end lost 8 bases, and 22 bases lay between the germline ends. Germline V lookup: CDR1 SGHTA, CDR2 FQGNSA. The CDR3 covers 16 residues. The CDR3 DNA follows: TGTGCCAGCAGCCTAGGGTGGGTGCGGGACTGGGATGAGCAGTTCTTC. It yields the protein CASSLGWVRDWDEQFF.

This clonotype was seen ten or more times. This sequence joins TRBV4-2 and TRBJ1-1; 7 positions agree with TRBD1. V was pared by 3 bases and J by 4 bases, with 8 bases of the junction left unmatched. The CDR3 has 15 residues. Germline assignment: CDR1 LGHNA and CDR2 YNFKEQ. Written as DNA, the CDR3 is TGTGCCAGCAGCCAGGAAGGACAGGCCGTCACTGAAGCTTTCTTT. This sequence encodes CASSQEGQAVTEAFF.

This clonotype has a count of ten or more. This chain connects TRBV24-1 to TRBJ2-2, with D perhaps TRBD1 (6 bases). The germline V gene has CDR1 KGHDR and CDR2 SFDVKD. The CDR3 totals 14 residues. Trimming took 8 bases from V and 2 from J, leaving 11 bases between them. CDR3 in DNA: TGTGCCACCACTGGGGACATCAACACCGGGGAGCTGTTTTTT. Residues: CATTGDINTGELFF.

This clonotype occurred many times. The rearrangement joins TRBV12-3 or TRBV12-4 to TRBJ2-5, with D maybe TRBD2 (6 bases). This CDR3 spans 13 amino acids. Trimming stripped 4 bases from V and 4 bases from J, with 10 bases between. The DNA of the CDR3 is TGTGCCAGCAGTTGGGGGGATGTAGAGACCCAGTACTTC. This sequence encodes CASSWGDVETQYF.

This clonotype was detected many times. The genes are TRBV20-1 and TRBJ2-1, with 7 bases that match TRBD2. The V and J ends lost 0 bases and 6 bases, in that order; junction bases with no gene match: 5. The CDR3 is 14 residues long. Germline CDR1 reads DFQATT; CDR2 reads SNEGSKA (reference sequence). The CDR3 DNA follows: TGCAGTGCTAGAGATGGGACTACCGGCAATGAGCAGTTCTTC. It specifies CSARDGTTGNEQFF.

This clonotype occurred a few times. The CDR3 sequence: CASTRDAGEQFF. The CDR3 nucleotides are TGTGCCAGTACCCGGGACGCGGGTGAGCAGTTCTTC. The chain carries TRBV19 and TRBJ2-1; either TRBD1 or TRBD2 may supply D (5 bases each). CDR3 length: 12 residues. Germline V gives CDR1 LNHDA, CDR2 SQIVND (reference sequence). Trimming removed 7 bases from V and 9 bases from J, with 13 bases in between.

This clonotype was seen repeatedly, ten times or more. The V and J genes are TRBV2 and TRBJ1-5; no definite D call. The V end lost 2 bases, the J end lost 0 bases, and 5 bases lay between the germline ends. The CDR3 sequence is 14 residues long. Per the germline V gene, CDR1 is SNHLY and CDR2 is FYNNEI. CDR3 residues: CASSERGSNQPQHF. CDR3 in DNA: TGTGCCAGCAGTGAAAGAGGTAGCAATCAGCCCCAGCATTTT.

This clonotype has ten or more counts. This rearrangement joins TRBV29-1 to TRBJ2-5, with 8 bases identical to TRBD1. Per germline, CDR1 SQVTM and CDR2 ANQGSEA. This CDR3 contains 12 residues. Trimming took 7 bases from V and 2 from J; bases not matched to a gene: 3. CDR3 sequence: CSAYRGQETQYF. The CDR3 DNA is TGCAGCGCGTACAGGGGGCAAGAGACCCAGTACTTC.

This clonotype was seen many times. The V call is TRBV2, the J call TRBJ2-7; no firm D call. V lost 3 bases, J lost 6 bases, and 18 bases lay in between. CDR3 length: 15 residues. CDR1 is SNHLY and CDR2 is FYNNEI in the germline V gene. CDR3 in DNA: TGTGCCAGCAGTGATTTCATTGTGACGGGTCGCGAGCAGTACGTC. This codes for CASSDFIVTGREQYV.

This clonotype was detected many times. In nucleotides, the CDR3 is TGCAGTGCTTGGGGGGGGCTCGCCTCTGGGGCCAACGTCCTGACTTTC. Encoded protein: CSAWGGLASGANVLTF. The V and J genes are TRBV20-1 and TRBJ2-6; D may be TRBD2 (7 bases). The CDR3 runs 16 residues. Germline lookup yields CDR1 DFQATT and CDR2 SNEGSKA (reference sequence). Trimming pared 5 bases from V and 0 bases from J, leaving 14 bases between.

This clonotype has at least ten counts. The V call is TRBV12-3 or TRBV12-4, the J call TRBJ1-5; tentatively, D is TRBD1 (5 bases). The CDR3 length is 14 residues. The V end was cut by 7 bases, the J end by 7 bases, with 17 bases between. CDR3 coding DNA: TGTGCCAGCAACGCCCTGGGGCTAGGACAGCCCCAGCATTTT. It codes for CASNALGLGQPQHF.

This chain uses TRBV20-1 with TRBJ2-2; TRBD1 is a possible D gene (6 bases). Germline V lookup: CDR1 DFQATT, CDR2 SNEGSKA (reference sequence). CDR3 length: 14 amino acids. V lost 3 bases, J lost 4 bases, and 12 bases lay in between. The CDR3 spells CSARLQGSTGELFF. CDR3 bases: TGCAGTGCTAGGCTACAGGGTTCCACCGGGGAGCTGTTTTTT.

This clonotype has more than one count but fewer than ten. The chain carries TRBV2 and TRBJ2-2; no clear D gene. Trimming removed 2 bases from V and 6 bases from J, with 1 base in between. This CDR3 comprises 11 residues. Germline assignment: CDR1 SNHLY and CDR2 FYNNEI. The CDR3 reads CASSEPGELFF. The DNA for the CDR3 is TGTGCCAGCAGTGAACCCGGGGAGCTGTTTTTT. The full variable domain, completed using reference TRBV2 and TRBJ2-2, is EPEVTQTPSHQVTQMGQEVILRCVPISNHLYFYWYRQILGQKVEFLVSFYNNEISEKSEIFDDQFSVERPDGSNFTLKIRSTKLEDSAMYFCASSEPGELFFGEGSRLTVL.

In this sample, this clonotype turned up many times. The gene calls are TRBV20-1 and TRBJ1-2; D uncertain. V was cut by 0 bases and J by 4 bases, with 9 bases left in between. The CDR3 spans 13 residues. CDR1 DFQATT and CDR2 SNEGSKA come from the germline V gene (reference sequence). The CDR3: CSARDHRSYGYTF. CDR3 nucleotide sequence: TGCAGTGCTAGAGACCACCGGTCCTATGGCTACACCTTC.

This clonotype turned up a few times. The chain has TRBV6-2 or TRBV6-3 and TRBJ2-7; D is undetermined. Germline loops: CDR1 MNHEY, CDR2 SVGEGT. The CDR3 length is 11 residues. V was clipped by 5 bases and J by 4 bases, with 6 bases between them. CDR3 residues: CASSDPYEQYV. CDR3 DNA: TGTGCCAGCAGTGACCCATACGAGCAGTACGTC.

Many counts were recorded for this clonotype. The chain links TRBV7-9 to TRBJ2-7, with TRBD1 matching over 9 bases. This CDR3 is built from 14 residues. The J segment lost 2 bases and the V segment lost 4 bases, leaving 3 bases of the junction unmatched. CDR1 is SEHNR and CDR2 is FQNEAQ in the germline V gene (reference sequence). The CDR3, as DNA: TGTGCCAGCAGCTCGAGGACAGGGGCCTACGAGCAGTACTTC. It yields the protein CASSSRTGAYEQYF.

This clonotype was counted at least ten times. The V and J genes are TRBV20-1 and TRBJ2-2; 9 nucleotides agree with TRBD2. Germline trimming cut 6 bases from V and 3 bases from J; bases unmatched to any gene: 8. Germline loops: CDR1 DFQATT, CDR2 SNEGSKA (reference sequence). This CDR3 region has 15 residues. DNA of the CDR3: TGCAGTGCGCGCACTTTAGCGGGGGACACCGGGGAGCTGTTTTTT. Its translation is CSARTLAGDTGELFF.

This clonotype was detected many times. The V and J genes are TRBV5-1 and TRBJ2-3; maybe TRBD2 (5 bases). Germline V gene sequence: CDR1 SGHRS, CDR2 YFSETQ. Trimming stripped 6 bases from V and 0 bases from J, with 14 bases between. This CDR3 has 15 amino acids. Here the CDR3 DNA reads TGCGCCAGCATGGTGTTTGCGGGTAGCACAGATACGCAGTATTTT. It yields the protein CASMVFAGSTDTQYF.

Many counts were recorded for this clonotype. This chain uses TRBV18 with TRBJ1-2; the match to TRBD1 covers 9 bases. The CDR3 has 14 amino acids. Trimming removed 3 bases from V and 5 bases from J; junction bases left unmatched: 4. Per germline, CDR1 KGHSH and CDR2 LQKENI. CDR3 residues: CASSPPGTGYGYTF. The CDR3 DNA sequence: TGTGCCAGCTCACCGCCAGGGACAGGGTATGGCTACACCTTC.

At least ten counts were recorded for this clonotype. The chain employs TRBV30 and TRBJ2-2; the D is unclear. Germline V gene lookup returns CDR1 GTSNPN and CDR2 SVGIG (reference sequence). The V and J ends lost 1 base and 4 bases respectively, with 10 bases between them. The CDR3 runs 14 residues. This CDR3 reads CAWSAPTGTGELFF. The CDR3, as DNA: TGTGCCTGGAGTGCGCCGACGGGCACCGGGGAGCTGTTTTTT.

This clonotype occurred many times. The chain uses TRBV29-1 and TRBJ1-5, with 7 bases fitting TRBD1. The CDR3 runs to 13 residues. Losses at the gene ends were 4 bases for V and 11 bases for J; bases not matched to a gene: 11. Germline lookup yields CDR1 SQVTM and CDR2 ANQGSEA. CDR3: CSVGLQGQGAQHF. Here the CDR3 DNA reads TGCAGCGTTGGGTTACAGGGGCAAGGAGCCCAGCATTTT.

This sequence joins TRBV18 and TRBJ2-4; D not certain. The CDR3 has 13 amino acids. Trimming stripped 3 bases from V and 9 bases from J, with 12 bases between. Germline loops: CDR1 KGHSH, CDR2 LQKENI. The CDR3: CASSPGEKGIQYF. CDR3 in DNA: TGTGCCAGCTCACCTGGCGAGAAGGGCATTCAGTACTTC.

This clonotype came up many times. The CDR3 nucleotides read TGCAGCGTTGAATTAACCAGCTCCTACGAGCAGTACTTC. It translates to CSVELTSSYEQYF. This chain uses TRBV29-1 with TRBJ2-7, with unresolved D. Trimming stripped 2 bases from V and 0 bases from J, with 8 bases between. Germline-derived CDR1 and CDR2 are SQVTM and ANQGSEA. CDR3 length: 13 residues.

There are many counts of this clonotype. V gene TRBV7-3 combines with J gene TRBJ2-7; 13 bases agree with TRBD2. This CDR3 has 17 amino acids. The V gene's germline CDR1 is SGHTA and CDR2 FQGTGA. After removal of 4 bases from V and 6 bases from J, the junction contained 12 bases not matched to a gene. This CDR3 is CASSSGLAGALRGEQYF. Here the CDR3 DNA reads TGTGCCAGCAGCTCCGGACTAGCGGGAGCGTTAAGGGGCGAGCAGTACTTC.

This clonotype has ten or more counts. The chain joins TRBV24-1 to TRBJ1-5; 7 bases map to TRBD1. J lost 2 bases, V lost 3 bases, and 6 bases had no gene match. Germline lookup yields CDR1 KGHDR and CDR2 SFDVKD. The CDR3 spans 16 residues. The CDR3 coding sequence is TGTGCCACCAGTGATACTCACAGGGGACGCAATCAGCCCCAGCATTTT. Its translation: CATSDTHRGRNQPQHF.

This clonotype has at least ten counts. CDR3 DNA sequence: TGCGCCAGCAGCCAATTAGGAGCAGCAATGAACACTGAAGCTTTCTTT. As protein: CASSQLGAAMNTEAFF. The J gene is TRBJ1-1, the V gene TRBV4-1; D unresolved. V gave up 2 bases and J gave up 0 bases, with 13 bases separating them. The germline gives CDR1 MGHRA, CDR2 YSYEKL. The CDR3 has 16 residues.

The J gene is TRBJ2-2, the V gene TRBV30, with D maybe TRBD1 (7 bases). Germline lookup yields CDR1 GTSNPN and CDR2 SVGIG (reference sequence). V was cut by 3 bases and J by 3 bases, with 14 bases left in between. The CDR3 runs 15 residues. The CDR3 nucleotides read TGTGCCTGGAGGGGAGGACAGGCGGACACCGGGGAGCTGTTTTTT. As protein: CAWRGGQADTGELFF.

This clonotype was seen ten or more times. The CDR3 coding sequence is TGCAGTGCTAAGGGGACGGTTGGCAATCAGCCCCAGCATTTT. Translated: CSAKGTVGNQPQHF. V usage is TRBV20-1 and J usage is TRBJ1-5; D is possibly TRBD1 (5 bases). Trimming cost V 4 bases and J 2 bases, with 12 bases left between them. The CDR3 sequence is 14 residues long. Per the germline V gene, CDR1 is DFQATT and CDR2 is SNEGSKA (reference sequence).

This clonotype was recorded at least ten times. The genes are TRBV25-1 and TRBJ2-2; D gene unclear. The CDR3 totals 12 residues. Per the germline V gene, CDR1 is MGHDK and CDR2 is SYGVNS. With 3 bases removed from V and 6 bases from J, the gap between germline ends came to 5 bases. The CDR3 is CASSDPAGELFF. CDR3 bases: TGTGCCAGCAGTGATCCCGCCGGGGAGCTGTTTTTT.

This clonotype occurred many times. This sequence joins TRBV5-1 and TRBJ2-3; the match to TRBD2 covers 8 bases. This CDR3 is 16 amino acids long. CDR1 SGHRS and CDR2 YFSETQ come from the germline V gene. Trimming took 6 bases from V and 3 from J; bases not matched to a gene: 12. The CDR3 reads CASNPRSGSGTDTQYF. The CDR3 coding sequence is TGCGCCAGCAACCCCCGGAGCGGGAGTGGGACAGATACGCAGTATTTT.